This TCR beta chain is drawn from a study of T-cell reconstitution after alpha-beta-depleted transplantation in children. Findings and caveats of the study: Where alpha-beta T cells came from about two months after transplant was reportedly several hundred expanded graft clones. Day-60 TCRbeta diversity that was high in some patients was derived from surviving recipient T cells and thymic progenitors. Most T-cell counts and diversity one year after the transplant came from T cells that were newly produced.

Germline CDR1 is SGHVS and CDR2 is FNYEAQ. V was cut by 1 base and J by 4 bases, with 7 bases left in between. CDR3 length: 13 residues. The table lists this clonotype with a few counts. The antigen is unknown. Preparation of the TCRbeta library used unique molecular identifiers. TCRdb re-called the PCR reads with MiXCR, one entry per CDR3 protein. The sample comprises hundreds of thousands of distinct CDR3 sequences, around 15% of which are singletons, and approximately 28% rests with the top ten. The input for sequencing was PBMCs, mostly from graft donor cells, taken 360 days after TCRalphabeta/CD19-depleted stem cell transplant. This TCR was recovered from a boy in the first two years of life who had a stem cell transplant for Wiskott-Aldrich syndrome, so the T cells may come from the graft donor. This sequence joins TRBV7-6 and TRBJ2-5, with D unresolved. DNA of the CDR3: TGTGCCAGCAGCTTAGAGTCCGCAGAGACCCAGTACTTC. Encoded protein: CASSLESAETQYF.